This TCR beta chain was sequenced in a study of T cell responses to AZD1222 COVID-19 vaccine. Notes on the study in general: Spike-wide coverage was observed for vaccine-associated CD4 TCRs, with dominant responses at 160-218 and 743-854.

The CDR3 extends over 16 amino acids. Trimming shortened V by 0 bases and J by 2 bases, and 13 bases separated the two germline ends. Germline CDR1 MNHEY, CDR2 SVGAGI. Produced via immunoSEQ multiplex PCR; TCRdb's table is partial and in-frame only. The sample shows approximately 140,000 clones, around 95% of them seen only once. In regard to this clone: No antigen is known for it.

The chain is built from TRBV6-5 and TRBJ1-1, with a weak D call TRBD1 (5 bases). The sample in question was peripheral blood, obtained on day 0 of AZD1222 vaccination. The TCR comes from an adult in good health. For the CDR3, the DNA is TGTGCCAGCAGTTACTCGTACGGGGCCCTAAACACTGAAGCTTTCTTT. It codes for CASSYSYGALNTEAFF.